This T cell receptor (beta chain) originates from a study of CD8+ T cells in alopecia areata. This clone came up a few times. Extraction and reverse transcription of RNA yielded cDNA as the sequencing template. TCRdb's table, derived via immunoSEQ multiplex PCR, lists solely in-frame clones and lacks some. The sample shows 180,000 or so clones, roughly 60% of them seen only once. In germline, CDR1 is SQVTM, CDR2 ANQGSEA. This CDR3 comprises 12 residues. Trimming stripped 3 bases from V and 3 bases from J, with 8 bases between. The starting material was CD4+ T cells sorted from blood, obtained at week 0. The gene calls are TRBV29-1 and TRBJ2-5; D call uncertain. The sequence was obtained from a human donor with alopecia areata. CDR3 in DNA: TGCAGCGTTGATCCAGTAAAAGAGACCCAGTACTTC. As protein: CSVDPVKETQYF.